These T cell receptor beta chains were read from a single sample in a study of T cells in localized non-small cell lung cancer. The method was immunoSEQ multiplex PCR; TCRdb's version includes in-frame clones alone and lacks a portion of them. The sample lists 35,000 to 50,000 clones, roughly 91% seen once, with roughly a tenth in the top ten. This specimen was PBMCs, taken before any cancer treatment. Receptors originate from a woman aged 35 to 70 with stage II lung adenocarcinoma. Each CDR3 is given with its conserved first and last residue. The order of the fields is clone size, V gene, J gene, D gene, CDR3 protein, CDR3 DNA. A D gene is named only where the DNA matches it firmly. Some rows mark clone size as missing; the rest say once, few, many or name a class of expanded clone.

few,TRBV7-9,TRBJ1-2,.,CASSQDGYGYTF,TGTGCCAGCAGCCAGGACGGTTATGGCTACACCTTC
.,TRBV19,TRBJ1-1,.,CASSIDLAGTEAFF,TGTGCCAGTAGTATAGATTTGGCGGGGACAGAAGCTTTCTTT
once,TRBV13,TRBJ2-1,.,CASSHRPYSYNEQFF,TGTGCCAGCAGCCACAGGCCCTACTCCTACAATGAGCAGTTCTTC
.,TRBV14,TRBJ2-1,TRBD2,CASSHRRGLAGVSSYNEQFF,TGTGCCAGCAGCCACCGCCGGGGACTAGCGGGGGTAAGCTCCTACAATGAGCAGTTCTTC
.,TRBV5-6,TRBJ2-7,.,CASSRPVVGEQYF,TGTGCCAGCAGCCGCCCCGTCGTTGGTGAGCAGTACTTC
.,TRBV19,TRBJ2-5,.,CASSIDHGETQYF,TGTGCCAGTAGTATAGACCACGGGGAGACCCAGTACTTC
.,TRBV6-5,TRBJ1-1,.,CASSLLRFRGDTEAFF,TGTGCCAGCAGTTTGCTTCGCTTCCGGGGGGACACTGAAGCTTTCTTT
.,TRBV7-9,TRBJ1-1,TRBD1,CASSASPTGADTEAFF,TGTGCCAGCAGCGCTAGCCCGACAGGGGCGGACACTGAAGCTTTCTTT
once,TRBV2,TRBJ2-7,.,CASSDEGGEQYF,TGTGCCAGCAGTGATGAGGGGGGCGAGCAGTACTTC
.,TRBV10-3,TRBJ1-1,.,CAISRQANTEAFF,TGTGCCATCAGCCGACAGGCGAACACTGAAGCTTTCTTT
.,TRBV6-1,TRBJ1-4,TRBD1,CASSAFRGNYEKLFF,TGTGCCAGCAGTGCGTTCAGGGGGAACTATGAAAAACTGTTTTTT
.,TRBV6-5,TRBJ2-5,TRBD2,CASSSGLAGGVETQYF,TGTGCCAGCAGTTCTGGACTAGCGGGAGGAGTCGAGACCCAGTACTTC
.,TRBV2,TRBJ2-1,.,CASKEGTGANEQFF,TGTGCCAGCAAGGAGGGGACGGGGGCCAATGAGCAGTTCTTC
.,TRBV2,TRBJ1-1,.,CASSEDGGRGKTEAFF,TGTGCCAGCAGTGAAGACGGGGGCAGGGGTAAAACTGAAGCTTTCTTT
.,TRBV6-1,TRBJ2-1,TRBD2,CASSPGLAISRQFF,TGTGCCAGCAGTCCGGGACTAGCAATATCCCGGCAGTTCTTC
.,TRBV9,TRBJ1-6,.,CASSVESGSNNSPLHF,TGTGCCAGCAGCGTAGAATCAGGGTCCAATAATTCACCCCTCCACTTT
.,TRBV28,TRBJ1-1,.,CASSTPVGAGDTEAFF,TGTGCCAGCAGTACCCCCGTGGGTGCAGGGGACACTGAAGCTTTCTTT
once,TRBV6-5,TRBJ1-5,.,CASSYGDTYSNQPQHF,TGTGCCAGCAGTTACGGGGACACTTATAGCAATCAGCCCCAGCATTTT
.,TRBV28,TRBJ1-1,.,CASSLLVSIGRAFF,TGTGCCAGCAGTTTACTGGTCTCAATCGGAAGAGCTTTCTTT
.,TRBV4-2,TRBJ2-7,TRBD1,CASSQPRGQGAYEQYF,TGTGCCAGCAGCCAACCCCGTGGACAGGGAGCCTACGAGCAGTACTTC
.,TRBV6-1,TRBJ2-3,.,CASSARMGDTDTQYF,TGTGCCAGCAGTGCCCGGATGGGGGACACAGATACGCAGTATTTT
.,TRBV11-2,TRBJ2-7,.,CASSLDSGRSYEQYF,TGTGCCAGCAGCTTAGATTCGGGACGGTCCTACGAGCAGTACTTC
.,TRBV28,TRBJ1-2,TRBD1,CAILRGQAPEKGYGYTF,TGTGCCATCCTTCGGGGACAGGCTCCTGAAAAGGGGTATGGCTACACCTTC
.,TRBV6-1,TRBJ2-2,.,CASSENVGTGELFF,TGTGCCAGCAGTGAAAACGTGGGCACCGGGGAGCTGTTTTTT
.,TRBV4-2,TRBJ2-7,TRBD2,CASSQDGRGEQYF,TGTGCCAGCAGCCAAGATGGGAGGGGCGAGCAGTACTTC
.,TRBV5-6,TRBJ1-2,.,CASSLVGGYGYTF,TGTGCCAGCAGCTTGGTTGGTGGCTATGGCTACACCTTC
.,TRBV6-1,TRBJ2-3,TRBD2,CASSETPPGLAGAPHTQYF,TGTGCCAGCAGTGAAACACCCCCAGGACTAGCGGGAGCCCCCCATACGCAGTATTTT
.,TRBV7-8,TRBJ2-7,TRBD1,CASSSGTGSTYEQYF,TGTGCCAGCAGCTCCGGGACAGGGTCTACCTACGAGCAGTACTTC
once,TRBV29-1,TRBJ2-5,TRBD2,CSVAGRRGGRQETQYF,TGCAGCGTTGCGGGCAGGCGGGGGGGCCGCCAAGAGACCCAGTACTTC
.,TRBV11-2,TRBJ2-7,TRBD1,CASSPRDRGRTSRLYEQYF,TGTGCCAGCAGCCCCCGGGACAGGGGACGTACGTCGAGGCTTTACGAGCAGTACTTC
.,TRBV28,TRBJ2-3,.,CASSSPPRADTQYF,TGTGCCAGCAGTTCACCTCCCCGGGCAGATACGCAGTATTTT
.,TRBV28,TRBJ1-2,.,CASSFYGRANYGYTF,TGTGCCAGCAGTTTTTACGGCAGGGCTAACTATGGCTACACCTTC
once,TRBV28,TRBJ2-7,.,CASAPFSGGYEQYF,TGTGCCAGCGCGCCTTTTAGCGGTGGCTACGAGCAGTACTTC
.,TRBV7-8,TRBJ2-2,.,CASSGRVPEGTGELFF,TGTGCCAGCAGCGGCCGGGTCCCCGAAGGAACCGGGGAGCTGTTTTTT
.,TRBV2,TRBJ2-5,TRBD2,CASSDAASGQETQYF,TGTGCCAGCAGTGACGCGGCTAGCGGTCAAGAGACCCAGTACTTC
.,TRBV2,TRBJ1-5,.,CASSEVGGPGPQHF,TGTGCCAGCAGTGAAGTCGGCGGGCCAGGGCCCCAGCATTTT
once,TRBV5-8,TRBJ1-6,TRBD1,CASSLNRGNSPLHF,TGTGCCAGCAGCTTGAACAGGGGGAATTCACCCCTCCACTTT
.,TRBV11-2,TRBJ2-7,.,CASRNQGYEQYF,TGTGCCAGCAGAAACCAGGGGTACGAGCAGTACTTC
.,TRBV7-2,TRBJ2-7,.,CASSWGALPSYEQYF,TGTGCCAGCAGCTGGGGAGCGCTACCCTCCTACGAGCAGTACTTC
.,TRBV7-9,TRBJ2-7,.,CASSLGRTSYEQYF,TGTGCCAGCAGCTTAGGCCGTACTAGCTACGAGCAGTACTTC
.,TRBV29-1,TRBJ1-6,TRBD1,CSTLDRGDSPLHF,TGCAGCACCCTGGACAGGGGTGATTCACCCCTCCACTTT
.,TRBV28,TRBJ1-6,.,CASSFVGTDNSPLHF,TGTGCCAGCAGTTTTGTGGGGACTGACAATTCACCCCTCCACTTT
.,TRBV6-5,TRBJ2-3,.,CASKLGLAADTQYF,TGTGCCAGCAAATTAGGCTTGGCGGCAGATACGCAGTATTTT
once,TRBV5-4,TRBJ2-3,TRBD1,CASSLAPGGRDTQYF,TGTGCCAGCAGCTTGGCCCCAGGGGGCCGGGATACGCAGTATTTT
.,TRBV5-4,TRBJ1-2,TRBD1,CASSFQGARGNYGYTF,TGTGCCAGCAGCTTCCAGGGGGCGCGTGGGAACTATGGCTACACCTTC
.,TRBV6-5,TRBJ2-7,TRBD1,CASRIRQGRGYEQYF,TGTGCCAGCAGGATCCGACAGGGTCGAGGCTACGAGCAGTACTTC
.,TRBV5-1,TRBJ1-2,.,CASSLALRGDGYTF,TGCGCCAGCAGCTTGGCTCTCAGGGGAGATGGCTACACCTTC
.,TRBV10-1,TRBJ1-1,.,CASSYTVTAEAFF,TGCGCCAGCAGCTACACTGTAACAGCTGAAGCTTTCTTT
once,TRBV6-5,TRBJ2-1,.,CASSYSRYEYNEQFF,TGTGCCAGCAGTTACTCGCGGTATGAGTACAATGAGCAGTTCTTC